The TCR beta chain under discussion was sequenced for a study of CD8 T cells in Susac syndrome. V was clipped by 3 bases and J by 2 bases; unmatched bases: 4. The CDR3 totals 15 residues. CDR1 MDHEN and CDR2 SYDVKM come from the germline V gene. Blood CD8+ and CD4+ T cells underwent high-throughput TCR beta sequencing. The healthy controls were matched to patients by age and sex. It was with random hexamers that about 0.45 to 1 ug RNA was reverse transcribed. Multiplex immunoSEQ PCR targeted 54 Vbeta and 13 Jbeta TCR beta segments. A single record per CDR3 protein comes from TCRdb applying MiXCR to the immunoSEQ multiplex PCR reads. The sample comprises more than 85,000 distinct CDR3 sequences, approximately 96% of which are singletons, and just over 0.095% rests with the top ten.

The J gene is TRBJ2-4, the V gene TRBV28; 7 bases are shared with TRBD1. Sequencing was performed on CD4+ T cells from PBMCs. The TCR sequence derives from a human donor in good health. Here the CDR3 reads CASSFQQGTKNIQYF. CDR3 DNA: TGTGCCAGCAGTTTCCAACAGGGGACCAAAAACATTCAGTACTTC.